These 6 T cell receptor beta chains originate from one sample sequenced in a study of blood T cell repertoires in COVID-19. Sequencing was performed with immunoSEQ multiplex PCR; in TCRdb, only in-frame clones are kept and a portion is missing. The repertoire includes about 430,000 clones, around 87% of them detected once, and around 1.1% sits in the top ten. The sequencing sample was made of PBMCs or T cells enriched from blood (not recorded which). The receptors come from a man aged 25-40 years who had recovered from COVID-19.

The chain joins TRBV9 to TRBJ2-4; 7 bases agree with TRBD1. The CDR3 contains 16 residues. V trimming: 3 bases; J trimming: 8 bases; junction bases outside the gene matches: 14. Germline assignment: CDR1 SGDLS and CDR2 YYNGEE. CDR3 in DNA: TGTGCCAGCAGCGACCCCTTGGGACAGACGTTGGACATTCAGTACTTC. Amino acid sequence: CASSDPLGQTLDIQYF.

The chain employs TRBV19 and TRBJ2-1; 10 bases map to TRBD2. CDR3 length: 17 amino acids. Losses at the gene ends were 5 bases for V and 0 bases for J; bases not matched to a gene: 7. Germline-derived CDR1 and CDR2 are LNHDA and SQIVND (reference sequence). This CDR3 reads CASSPQRGGLSYNEQFF. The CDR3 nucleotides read TGTGCCAGTAGTCCTCAGCGGGGGGGGCTCTCCTACAATGAGCAGTTCTTC.

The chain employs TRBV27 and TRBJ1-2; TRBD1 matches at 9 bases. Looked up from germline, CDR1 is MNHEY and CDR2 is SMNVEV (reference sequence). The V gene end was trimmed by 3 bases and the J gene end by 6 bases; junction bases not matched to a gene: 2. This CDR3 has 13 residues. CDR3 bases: TGTGCCAGCAGTTTCCACAGGGGGCATGGCTACACCTTC. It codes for CASSFHRGHGYTF.

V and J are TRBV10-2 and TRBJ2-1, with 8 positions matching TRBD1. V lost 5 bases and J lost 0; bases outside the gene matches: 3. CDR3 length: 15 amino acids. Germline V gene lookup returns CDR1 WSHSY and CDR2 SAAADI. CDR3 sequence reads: CASSPTGASYNEQFF. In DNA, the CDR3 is TGCGCCAGCAGTCCGACAGGGGCCTCCTACAATGAGCAGTTCTTC.

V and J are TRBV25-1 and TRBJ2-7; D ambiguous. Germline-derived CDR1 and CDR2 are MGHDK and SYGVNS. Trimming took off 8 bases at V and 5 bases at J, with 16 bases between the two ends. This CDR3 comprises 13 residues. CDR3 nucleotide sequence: TGTGCCAGCGCCCTTCCAGGCCGGAACGAGCAGTACTTC. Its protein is CASALPGRNEQYF.

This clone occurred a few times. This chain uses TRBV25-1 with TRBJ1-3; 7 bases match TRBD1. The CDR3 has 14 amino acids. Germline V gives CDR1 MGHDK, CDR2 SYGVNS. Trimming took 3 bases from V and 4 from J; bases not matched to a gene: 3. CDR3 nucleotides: TGTGCCAGCAGTGACAGGGGGTCCGGAAACACCATATATTTT. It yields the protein CASSDRGSGNTIYF. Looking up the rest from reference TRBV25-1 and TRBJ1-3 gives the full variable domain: EADIYQTPRYLVIGTGKKITLECSQTMGHDKMYWYQQDPGMELHLIHYSYGVNSTEKGDLSSESTVSRIRTEHFPLTLESARPSHTSQYLCASSDRGSGNTIYFGEGSWLTVV.